This is a list of T cell receptor beta chains from one sample in a study of cytomegalovirus exposure and HLA in healthy donors. TCRdb's copy holds only in-frame clones and misses some; the assay was immunoSEQ multiplex PCR. The sample yields approximately 110,000 clones, around 62% seen once. Sequencing was performed on PBMCs. All receptors come from a man in his thirties or forties in good health and CMV-seropositive. Both conserved end residues are part of each CDR3. The D gene is left open where the match is weak. Only part of the rows carry a size: once, few, many, or a class if the clone is expanded.

J	length	D	V	size	DNA	CDR3
TRBJ2-5	15	NA	TRBV5-1	few	TGCGCCAGCAGCTTGGCTATCTCTAGCCGAGAGACCCAGTACTTC	CASSLAISSRETQYF
TRBJ2-1	14	TRBD1	TRBV5-1	few	TGCGCCAGCGGACGGGACAGGGGTTACAATGAGCAGTTCTTC	CASGRDRGYNEQFF
TRBJ2-1	13	TRBD2	TRBV19	NA	TGTGCCAGTAGTTTGGGGGGACTAAATGAGCAGTTCTTC	CASSLGGLNEQFF
TRBJ2-7	15	NA	TRBV11-2	NA	TGTGCCAGCAGCTTGCACCGGGGCGGGACCTACGAGCAGTACTTC	CASSLHRGGTYEQYF
TRBJ1-5	15	TRBD1	TRBV7-9	few	TGTGCCAGCAGCCGCACAGGGGATAGCAATCAGCCCCAGCATTTT	CASSRTGDSNQPQHF
TRBJ1-3	15	NA	TRBV18	NA	TGTGCCAGCTCACCAGGGCGGACTCCTGGAAACACCATATATTTT	CASSPGRTPGNTIYF
TRBJ1-1	13	NA	TRBV10-3	NA	TGTGCCATCAGTGAGTCGATTGTGGGCGAGGCTTTCTTT	CAISESIVGEAFF
TRBJ2-3	16	NA	TRBV18	NA	TGTGCCAGCTCACCAGAAGGGGGGGCGGGCACAGATACGCAGTATTTT	CASSPEGGAGTDTQYF
TRBJ1-3	15	NA	TRBV6-5	NA	TGTGCCAGCAGTTACTCTTCAGTTTCTGGAAACACCATATATTTT	CASSYSSVSGNTIYF
TRBJ1-2	15	TRBD1	TRBV18	NA	TGTGCCAGCTCACCAATCATAGGGACAGAAGATGGCTACACCTTC	CASSPIIGTEDGYTF
TRBJ2-1	13	TRBD2	TRBV25-1	few	TGTGCCACCCAAGGGCGGGGGGGCAATGAGCAGTTCTTC	CATQGRGGNEQFF
TRBJ1-6	14	TRBD1	TRBV6-5	NA	TGTGCCAGCAGTTACCAGGGGGTAGCTTCACCCCTCCACTTT	CASSYQGVASPLHF
TRBJ2-7	13	NA	TRBV5-8	NA	TGTGCCAGCAGCTTTCAAAATACTTACGAGCAGTACTTC	CASSFQNTYEQYF
TRBJ1-6	16	TRBD1	TRBV4-1	NA	TGCGCCAGCAGCCAGGGTTTGGACAGGGGAAATTCACCCCTCCACTTT	CASSQGLDRGNSPLHF
TRBJ2-1	16	TRBD2	TRBV6-6	NA	TGTGCCAGCAGTTCGTCCGGGACTAGCGGCTACAATGAGCAGTTCTTC	CASSSSGTSGYNEQFF
TRBJ2-3	15	NA	TRBV7-3	few	TGTGCCAGCAGCCCGGTGGGGAGGGGGGCAGATACGCAGTATTTT	CASSPVGRGADTQYF
TRBJ2-7	14	TRBD1	TRBV10-3	once	TGTGCCATCAGCCGACAGGGCCTCTCCTACGAGCAGTACTTC	CAISRQGLSYEQYF
TRBJ2-4	14	NA	TRBV5-1	NA	TGCGCCAGCAGATACCGGGATCATCTGGACATTCAGTACTTC	CASRYRDHLDIQYF
TRBJ1-1	12	NA	TRBV15	once	TGTGCCACCAGCAGAGATTTCGCTGAAGCTTTCTTT	CATSRDFAEAFF
TRBJ1-3	15	NA	TRBV4-1	few	TGCGCCAGCAGCCAAGATTGGAGCTCTGGAAACACCATATATTTT	CASSQDWSSGNTIYF
TRBJ1-4	14	TRBD1	TRBV30	NA	TGTGCCTGGAGCACAGGGGGCCCGGATGAAAAACTGTTTTTT	CAWSTGGPDEKLFF
TRBJ2-5	14	NA	TRBV6-6	NA	TGTGCCAGCAAACAAAACGAGGGGGACGTAAAGCAGTACTTC	CASKQNEGDVKQYF
TRBJ2-5	14	TRBD1	TRBV27	NA	TGTGCCAGCAGTTTACTCCAGGGGGAAGAGACCCAGTACTTC	CASSLLQGEETQYF
TRBJ2-7	15	NA	TRBV27	NA	TGTGCCAGCAGTTATGCGGGTCGTAGCTCCTACGAGCAGTACTTC	CASSYAGRSSYEQYF
TRBJ2-1	13	TRBD1	TRBV6-4	NA	TGTGCCAGCAGTGCTACAGGGGGGTATGAGCAGTTCTTC	CASSATGGYEQFF
TRBJ1-1	15	TRBD1	TRBV5-4	NA	TGTGCCAGCAGCTTTGGACAGGGAGGACGGACTGAAGCTTTCTTT	CASSFGQGGRTEAFF
TRBJ1-1	13	TRBD1	TRBV19	NA	TGTGCCACCCGAGGACAGGGAGAGACTGAAGCTTTCTTT	CATRGQGETEAFF
TRBJ2-3	16	NA	TRBV4-1	NA	TGCGCCAGCAGCCATCCTACCGAGCGGATGACAGATACGCAGTATTTT	CASSHPTERMTDTQYF
TRBJ2-2	13	NA	TRBV18	NA	TGTGCCAGCTCGTCAGGGTGGCCCGGGGAGCTGTTTTTT	CASSSGWPGELFF
TRBJ2-7	14	NA	TRBV10-3	NA	TGTGCCATCACTTTGGGACGGGACTCCTACGAGCAGTACTTC	CAITLGRDSYEQYF
TRBJ2-3	14	TRBD1	TRBV7-7	NA	TGTGCTAGCAGCCCGCAGGGGGCCACAGATACGCAGTATTTT	CASSPQGATDTQYF
TRBJ1-2	13	NA	TRBV4-1	NA	TGCGCCAGCAGCCAGGGTTCCAGGGATGGCTACACCTTC	CASSQGSRDGYTF
TRBJ1-4	14	TRBD1	TRBV5-1	NA	TGCGCCAGCAGCTTCGACAGGGGTAATGAAAAACTGTTTTTT	CASSFDRGNEKLFF
TRBJ1-2	15	TRBD1	TRBV6-5	NA	TGCGCCAGCAGAGAGGAGCAGGGGGCCTACTATGGCTACACCTTC	CASREEQGAYYGYTF
TRBJ2-7	16	TRBD1	TRBV5-1	NA	TGCGCCAGCAGCCCGGGGACAGCGCCATCCTTCTACGAGCAGTACTTC	CASSPGTAPSFYEQYF
TRBJ1-6	15	TRBD1	TRBV7-7	NA	TGTGCTAGCAGCCCTGGGACAGGTTATAATTCACCCCTCCACTTT	CASSPGTGYNSPLHF
TRBJ1-5	13	TRBD1	TRBV6-1	NA	TGTGCCAGCGGCAGGGGGCCGGATCAGCCCCAGCATTTT	CASGRGPDQPQHF
TRBJ1-2	17	TRBD1	TRBV10-3	few	TGTGCCATCAGTGCCCCGGGACAGATACTACCTAACTATGGCTACACCTTC	CAISAPGQILPNYGYTF
TRBJ2-2	14	NA	TRBV19	NA	TGTGCCAGTAGTATAGGACAGCCTCCCGGGGAGCTGTTTTTT	CASSIGQPPGELFF
TRBJ2-5	14	TRBD2	TRBV5-1	NA	TGCGCCAGCAGCTCGACTAGCGGGGGTGAGATCCAGTACTTC	CASSSTSGGEIQYF
TRBJ2-2	15	TRBD2	TRBV7-9	few	TGTGCCAGCAGCCAGATCGGGGGGAGGACCGGGGAGCTGTTTTTT	CASSQIGGRTGELFF
TRBJ2-2	15	NA	TRBV28	NA	TGTGCCAGCAGACTTTCCCTGGGACTCGCCGGGGAGCTGTTTTTT	CASRLSLGLAGELFF
TRBJ2-1	10	NA	TRBV2	once	TGTGCCAGCAGTGACTATGAGCAGTTCTTC	CASSDYEQFF
TRBJ2-1	15	TRBD2	TRBV19	NA	TGTGCCAGTAGTGACCCCCTAGCGGGGGGCAATGAGCAGTTCTTC	CASSDPLAGGNEQFF
TRBJ2-3	14	TRBD2	TRBV7-2	NA	TGTGCCAGCAGCTTTTGGACTAGTACAGATACGCAGTATTTT	CASSFWTSTDTQYF
TRBJ2-5	15	NA	TRBV19	NA	TGTGCCAGTAGTATAACCGGGACACAAAAAGAGACCCAGTACTTC	CASSITGTQKETQYF
TRBJ2-3	14	TRBD2	TRBV7-2	NA	TGTGCCAGCAGCACGGGACTAGCTGCAGATACGCAGTATTTT	CASSTGLAADTQYF
TRBJ1-2	17	NA	TRBV11-3	NA	TGTGCCAGCAGCCTTGATGTCTGGGGGCAAGCTAACTATGGCTACACCTTC	CASSLDVWGQANYGYTF